Following are 13 T cell receptor beta chains from one sample sequenced in a study of OX40 agonist ivuxolimab in advanced cancers. The repertoire was sequenced with immunoSEQ multiplex PCR; TCRdb's copy has only in-frame clones and lacks some. The data contain approximately 77,000 clones, over 85% of them seen just once; the ten biggest clones take up 0.32%. The starting material was CD4+ or CD8+ T cells sorted from blood, obtained in a trial of the OX40 agonist ivuxolimab. The receptors come from an adult with an advanced solid tumor such as melanoma, head and neck, liver or kidney cancer.

The V gene is TRBV7-7, the J gene TRBJ2-2; 8 nucleotides match TRBD1. V lost 5 bases, J lost 6 bases, and 5 bases stayed unmatched. This CDR3 has 14 amino acids. Germline CDR1 reads SSHAT; CDR2 reads FNYEAQ (reference sequence). In nucleotides, the CDR3 is TGTGCCAGCAGCCAGAAACAGGGGGCCGGGGAGCTGTTTTTT. Its protein product is CASSQKQGAGELFF.

The J gene is TRBJ1-3, the V gene TRBV7-9; the D is unclear. CDR3 length: 14 amino acids. Trimming removed 7 bases from V and 1 base from J, with 11 bases in between. Germline loops: CDR1 SEHNR, CDR2 FQNEAQ (reference sequence). The CDR3 loop reads CASTPAGSGNTIYF. The DNA of the CDR3 is TGTGCCAGCACCCCGGCCGGTTCTGGAAACACCATATATTTT. Full variable domain (remainder filled in from reference TRBV7-9 and TRBJ1-3): DTGVSQNPRHKITKRGQNVTFRCDPISEHNRLYWYRQTLGQGPEFLTYFQNEAQLEKSRLLSDRFSAERPKGSFSTLEIQRTEQGDSAMYLCASTPAGSGNTIYFGEGSWLTVV.

The CDR3 loop is CASIPSGRNEQFF. The CDR3 DNA reads as TGTGCCAGCATCCCATCGGGGAGGAATGAGCAGTTCTTC. J is TRBJ2-1 and V is TRBV11-2, with D perhaps TRBD2 (6 bases). Looked up from germline, CDR1 is SGHAT and CDR2 is FQNNGV. CDR3 length: 13 residues. V lost 7 bases, J lost 7 bases, and 14 bases lay in between.

CDR3 protein: CASSLDRGTETQYF. The CDR3 DNA is TGCGCCAGCAGCTTGGACAGGGGGACGGAGACCCAGTACTTC. The rearrangement links TRBV5-1 to TRBJ2-5, with 8 bases identical to TRBD1. The germline V gene has CDR1 SGHRS and CDR2 YFSETQ. Trimming removed 0 bases from V and 5 bases from J; junction bases left unmatched: 3. There are 14 residues in the CDR3. The complete variable domain, with remaining parts taken from reference TRBV5-1 and TRBJ2-5, reads KAGVTQTPRYLIKTRGQQVTLSCSPISGHRSVSWYQQTPGQGLQFLFEYFSETQRNKGNFPGRFSGRQFSNSRSEMNVSTLELGDSALYLCASSLDRGTETQYFGPGTRLLVL.

On this clone itself: A junction boundary mismatches the germline segment, possibly from a read error. V usage is TRBV15 and J usage is TRBJ2-7; 7 bases line up with TRBD1. The CDR3 is made up of 13 amino acids. Germline-derived CDR1 and CDR2 are LNHNV and YYDKDF (reference sequence). CDR3 amino acids: CATSRDLQGVPLF. CDR3 DNA sequence: TGTGCCACCAGCAGAGATCTGCAGGGGGTTCCCCTTTTC. The entire variable domain, with the rest obtained from reference TRBV15 and TRBJ2-7, is as follows: DAMVIQNPRYQVTQFGKPVTLSCSQTLNHNVMYWYQQKSSQAPKLLFHYYDKDFNNEADTPDNFQSRRPNTSFCFLDIRSPGLGDTAMYLCATSRDLQGVPLFGPGTRLTVT.

This chain joins TRBV19 and TRBJ2-5; TRBD2 aligns across 8 bases. The germline CDR1 and CDR2 sequences are LNHDA and SQIVND (reference sequence). V was clipped by 11 bases and J by 5 bases; unmatched bases: 16. The CDR3 loop spans 15 amino acids. Written as DNA, the CDR3 is TGTGCCTCCAAGGGGCTAGCGGGCCAAAGGGAGACCCAGTACTTC. It specifies CASKGLAGQRETQYF.

The V call is TRBV23-1, the J call TRBJ1-6; 7 bases fit TRBD1. TRBV23-1 is an open reading frame whose function is uncertain. This CDR3 spans 15 amino acids. Trimming cost V 7 bases and J 1 base; bases outside gene matches: 4. As DNA, the CDR3 is TGCGCCAGCACTAAGGGGGCTTCCTATAATTCACCCCTCCACTTT. Its translation: CASTKGASYNSPLHF.

V and J are TRBV7-9 and TRBJ1-5; D unclear. This CDR3 is built from 15 residues. Per germline, CDR1 SEHNR and CDR2 FQNEAQ (reference sequence). Trimming took 1 base from V and 3 from J, leaving 10 bases between them. Written as DNA, the CDR3 is TGTGCCAGCAGCTTAGTTTTTAGTTACAATCAGCCCCAGCATTTT. This sequence encodes CASSLVFSYNQPQHF.

This chain uses TRBV5-1 with TRBJ2-3; the match to TRBD2 covers 15 bases. V shed 4 bases and J 5 bases; nucleotides not matched to a gene: 2. This CDR3 contains 15 residues. Germline lookup yields CDR1 SGHRS and CDR2 YFSETQ. CDR3 region: CASSKGLAGGDTQYF. CDR3 DNA sequence: TGCGCCAGCAGCAAGGGACTAGCGGGGGGAGATACGCAGTATTTT.

The rearrangement joins TRBV6-5 to TRBJ1-4; 10 bases fit TRBD1. The V gene end was trimmed by 6 bases and the J gene end by 8 bases; junction bases not matched to a gene: 3. Germline V lookup: CDR1 MNHEY, CDR2 SVGAGI. This CDR3 is 13 amino acids long. CDR3 sequence (DNA): TGTGCCAGCAGAGGACAGGGGGGAGAAAAACTGTTTTTT. Protein product: CASRGQGGEKLFF.

This clone was recorded once. V is TRBV2 and J is TRBJ1-2; D is undetermined. CDR3 length: 12 amino acids. Trimming removed 5 bases at V and 7 bases at J, with 11 bases between. Per the germline V gene, CDR1 is SNHLY and CDR2 is FYNNEI. CDR3 bases: TGTGCCAGCAGTCCCGCTTCCCTTGGCTACACCTTC. Its translation is CASSPASLGYTF.

The rearrangement joins TRBV7-9 to TRBJ2-7; the D is unclear. The CDR3 extends over 15 amino acids. The V gene's germline CDR1 is SEHNR and CDR2 FQNEAQ (reference sequence). V was cut by 5 bases and J by 0 bases, with 14 bases left in between. The CDR3 reads CASSLAGLSSYEQYF. The CDR3 bases are TGTGCCAGCAGCCTCGCCGGGCTATCCTCCTACGAGCAGTACTTC.

This sequence joins TRBV18 and TRBJ1-1; 8 bases are shared with TRBD1. The trim removed 5 bases at V and 5 bases at J, leaving 7 bases unmatched. Germline V CDR1 and CDR2: KGHSH, LQKENI. The CDR3 is 14 amino acids. For the CDR3, the DNA is TGTGCCAGCTCAACGACAGGGGTAGGGACTGAAGCTTTCTTT. This sequence encodes CASSTTGVGTEAFF. The complete variable domain, with remaining parts taken from reference TRBV18 and TRBJ1-1, reads NAGVMQNPRHLVRRRGQEARLRCSPMKGHSHVYWYRQLPEEGLKFMVYLQKENIIDESGMPKERFSAEFPKEGPSILRIQQVVRGDSAAYFCASSTTGVGTEAFFGQGTRLTVV.